Below, 30 T cell receptor beta chains from the same sample are listed, as sequenced in a study of cytomegalovirus exposure and HLA in healthy donors. The PCR employed 60 Vbeta primers together with 13 Jbeta primers. TCRdb keeps only in-frame clones here, not all; method: immunoSEQ multiplex PCR. The repertoire includes 100,000 to 120,000 clones, about 70% of them detected once, and approximately 3% sits in the top ten. The sequenced sample consisted of PBMCs. These TCRs come from a man aged 30-40 years in good health and CMV-seronegative.

This chain connects TRBV6-5 to TRBJ1-1; tentative D call: TRBD1 (5 bases). Trimming took 1 base from V and 3 from J, leaving 9 bases between them. The germline V gene has CDR1 MNHEY and CDR2 SVGAGI. This CDR3 has 14 amino acids. CDR3 DNA sequence: TGTGCCAGCAGTTACTACGAACAGGACACTGAAGCTTTCTTT. Encoded protein: CASSYYEQDTEAFF.

This chain links TRBV29-1 with TRBJ2-2, with 9 bases that match TRBD2. Germline V gives CDR1 SQVTM, CDR2 ANQGSEA. V gave up 3 bases and J gave up 6 bases; unmatched junction bases: 2. The CDR3 contains 13 residues. The CDR3 region is CSVEREGAGELFF. The DNA for the CDR3 is TGCAGCGTTGAGCGGGAGGGAGCCGGGGAGCTGTTTTTT.

The J gene is TRBJ2-7, the V gene TRBV2; 9 bases align to TRBD2. J gave up 2 bases and V 5 bases, and 10 bases lay outside the gene matches. In germline, CDR1 is SNHLY, CDR2 FYNNEI. The CDR3 totals 16 residues. DNA for the CDR3: TGTGCCAGCAGTCTCCACGGTAGCGGGAGTACCTACGAGCAGTACTTC. This codes for CASSLHGSGSTYEQYF.

The chain uses TRBV7-2 and TRBJ1-2, with TRBD1 as a possible D gene (5 bases). In germline, CDR1 is SGHTA, CDR2 FQGNSA. The V and J ends lost 5 bases and 8 bases respectively, with 12 bases between them. The CDR3 sequence is 12 residues long. CDR3 protein: CASSGRTRGYTF. CDR3 nucleotides: TGTGCCAGCAGCGGCCGGACACGGGGCTACACCTTC.

This clone was seen a few times. The chain is built from TRBV5-4 and TRBJ2-1, with 7 bases lining up with TRBD2. The V segment lost 4 bases and the J segment 6 bases; nucleotides outside the gene matches: 10. From germline, CDR1 is SGHNT and CDR2 YYREEE (reference sequence). The CDR3 spans 15 residues. The CDR3 loop is CASSDQGGSGNEQFF. For the CDR3, the DNA is TGTGCCAGCAGCGATCAGGGCGGGAGTGGCAATGAGCAGTTCTTC. Looking up the rest from reference TRBV5-4 and TRBJ2-1 gives the full variable domain: ETGVTQSPTHLIKTRGQQVTLRCSSQSGHNTVSWYQQALGQGPQFIFQYYREEENGRGNFPPRFSGLQFPNYSSELNVNALELDDSALYLCASSDQGGSGNEQFFGPGTRLTVL.

The chain combines TRBV5-4 with TRBJ2-7; tentative D call: TRBD2 (5 bases). Germline values: CDR1 SGHNT, CDR2 YYREEE (reference sequence). Deletions cut 0 bases from V and 0 bases from J, with 7 bases between. The CDR3 extends over 14 amino acids. The chain's CDR3 is CASSLGRSSYEQYF. DNA for the CDR3: TGTGCCAGCAGCTTGGGGAGGTCCTCCTACGAGCAGTACTTC.

The chain has TRBV6-6 and TRBJ2-3; TRBD1 matches 7 bases. The V gene's germline CDR1 is MNHNY and CDR2 SVGAGI (reference sequence). This CDR3 contains 16 residues. The ends lost 0 bases at V and 0 bases at J; junction bases unmatched: 3. Written as DNA, the CDR3 is TGTGCCAGCAGTTACTCGACGGGACAGAGCACAGATACGCAGTATTTT. It specifies CASSYSTGQSTDTQYF.

The rearrangement links TRBV5-1 to TRBJ2-5; possibly TRBD2 for D (5 bases). The CDR3 runs 17 residues. Trimming stripped 0 bases from V and 1 base from J, with 16 bases between. Germline lookup yields CDR1 SGHRS and CDR2 YFSETQ. Written as DNA, the CDR3 is TGCGCCAGCAGCTTGGGAGGTACCCGAGGAGGCCAAGAGACCCAGTACTTC. Translation: CASSLGGTRGGQETQYF.

This clone occurred a few times. Other DNA variants within this sample encode the same CDR3. This rearrangement joins TRBV28 to TRBJ1-1, with 7 bases fitting TRBD1. Germline loops: CDR1 MDHEN, CDR2 SYDVKM. J lost 4 bases, V lost 2 bases, and 4 bases had no gene match. The CDR3 covers 14 residues. The CDR3 DNA reads as TGTGCCAGCAGTTTAACCGCAGGGGGCACTGAAGCTTTCTTT. It encodes CASSLTAGGTEAFF.

The chain couples TRBV15 to TRBJ2-3, with a tentative D call TRBD2 (5 bases). The CDR3 has 14 amino acids. Germline V gene data show CDR1 as LNHNV and CDR2 as YYDKDF (reference sequence). The germline V and J ends were trimmed by 6 bases and 5 bases, with 15 bases remaining between them. The CDR3 region is CATSDGGRGDTQYF. The CDR3, as DNA: TGTGCCACCAGTGATGGTGGGAGAGGAGATACGCAGTATTTT.

This clone was seen more than once but under ten times. The chain joins TRBV28 to TRBJ2-3, with D maybe TRBD2 (6 bases). The CDR3 consists of 13 residues. Germline V lookup: CDR1 MDHEN, CDR2 SYDVKM. V was pared by 3 bases and J by 4 bases, with 8 bases between. CDR3 region: CASSFGGSDTQYF. Here the CDR3 DNA reads TGTGCCAGCAGTTTTGGGGGGTCAGATACGCAGTATTTT.

This chain joins TRBV5-8 and TRBJ1-3; D may be TRBD1 (5 bases). With 4 bases removed from V and 3 bases from J, the gap between germline ends came to 14 bases. The CDR3 loop spans 15 amino acids. Germline V gene sequence: CDR1 SGHTS, CDR2 YDEGEE. CDR3 sequence reads: CASSADRSLGNTIYF. The CDR3 nucleotides read TGTGCCAGCAGCGCCGACAGAAGCCTTGGAAACACCATATATTTT. The whole variable domain, filled in from reference TRBV5-8 and TRBJ1-3, reads EAGVTQSPTHLIKTRGQQATLRCSPISGHTSVYWYQQALGLGLQFLLWYDEGEERNRGNFPPRFSGRQFPNYSSELNVNALELEDSALYLCASSADRSLGNTIYFGEGSWLTVV.

V usage is TRBV6-5 and J usage is TRBJ1-6; 10 bases fit TRBD1. Losses at the gene ends were 5 bases for V and 13 bases for J; bases not matched to a gene: 11. This CDR3 comprises 15 residues. Germline V CDR1 and CDR2: MNHEY, SVGAGI. The CDR3 sequence: CASSAGQGEFMPLHF. Written as DNA, the CDR3 is TGTGCCAGCAGTGCTGGACAGGGGGAATTTATGCCCCTCCACTTT.

This rearrangement joins TRBV2 to TRBJ1-1; the D gene is possibly TRBD1 (6 bases). The germline CDR1 and CDR2 sequences are SNHLY and FYNNEI. CDR3 length: 14 amino acids. V was shortened by 8 bases and J by 4 bases, with 17 bases between the two germline ends. For the CDR3, the DNA is TGTGCCAGCTCGTCAGGGAAAGGGGGCACTGAAGCTTTCTTT. This gives the protein CASSSGKGGTEAFF. Filled out from reference TRBV2 and TRBJ1-1, the complete variable domain reads EPEVTQTPSHQVTQMGQEVILRCVPISNHLYFYWYRQILGQKVEFLVSFYNNEISEKSEIFDDQFSVERPDGSNFTLKIRSTKLEDSAMYFCASSSGKGGTEAFFGQGTRLTVV.

The chain carries TRBV10-2 and TRBJ2-1, with 11 bases matching TRBD2. Germline loops: CDR1 WSHSY, CDR2 SAAADI. The CDR3 consists of 15 residues. Trimming removed 7 bases from V and 8 bases from J; junction bases left unmatched: 10. In nucleotides, the CDR3 is TGCGCCAGCATAAGTAGCGGGAGGGCCTTGGATGAGCAGTTCTTC. Its protein product is CASISSGRALDEQFF.

V usage is TRBV7-9 and J usage is TRBJ2-7; D may be TRBD1 (6 bases). The germline CDR1 and CDR2 sequences are SEHNR and FQNEAQ (reference sequence). CDR3 length equals 14 residues. Deletions cut 1 base from V and 2 bases from J, with 9 bases between. The CDR3 reads CASSLVGDTYEQYF. The CDR3 DNA is TGTGCCAGCAGCTTAGTAGGGGACACCTACGAGCAGTACTTC.

The CDR3, as DNA: TGTGCCAGCAGCCGGACAGGGGATACTGAAGCTTTCTTT. The encoded protein is CASSRTGDTEAFF. The chain employs TRBV28 and TRBJ1-1; 9 bases map to TRBD1. This CDR3 has 13 amino acids. CDR1 and CDR2 from the germline V gene are MDHEN and SYDVKM. V lost 6 bases to trimming and J lost 5 bases; unmatched junction nucleotides: 4.

This clone was counted once. The rearrangement uses TRBV5-1 and TRBJ2-1, with D possibly matching TRBD1 (5 bases). The CDR3 consists of 22 residues. Trimming took 3 bases from V and 1 from J, leaving 32 bases between them. Germline V gene sequence: CDR1 SGHRS, CDR2 YFSETQ. The CDR3 nucleotides read TGCGCCAGCAGCTCCCCCCTCGACCCGGCAGGGTTTGTCCGGTCGTCCTACAATGAGCAGTTCTTC. Its translation: CASSSPLDPAGFVRSSYNEQFF.

The gene calls are TRBV18 and TRBJ1-2; D is undetermined. CDR1 KGHSH and CDR2 LQKENI come from the germline V gene. This CDR3 region has 12 residues. V was pared by 3 bases and J by 3 bases, with 5 bases between. The CDR3 spells CASSPDYYGYTF. In nucleotides, the CDR3 is TGTGCCAGCTCACCGGACTACTATGGCTACACCTTC. Complete variable domain (other parts from reference TRBV18 and TRBJ1-2): NAGVMQNPRHLVRRRGQEARLRCSPMKGHSHVYWYRQLPEEGLKFMVYLQKENIIDESGMPKERFSAEFPKEGPSILRIQQVVRGDSAAYFCASSPDYYGYTFGSGTRLTVV.

V and J are TRBV6-1 and TRBJ1-2; 7 nucleotides match TRBD1. In germline, CDR1 is MNHNS, CDR2 SASEGT. The CDR3 consists of 14 residues. Trimming removed 10 bases from V and 5 bases from J; junction bases left unmatched: 13. CDR3 amino acids: CATGTTGTDYGYTF. DNA for the CDR3: TGTGCCACCGGGACAACCGGGACAGATTATGGCTACACCTTC.

This clone was seen a handful of times. The CDR3 nucleotides are TGTGCCAGCAGTCCACAGGTCTCTGGAAACACCATATATTTT. Protein: CASSPQVSGNTIYF. The chain uses TRBV6-1 and TRBJ1-3; weak D call: TRBD1 (5 bases). V was clipped by 5 bases and J by 0 bases, with 8 bases between them. CDR1 is MNHNS and CDR2 is SASEGT in the germline V gene. There are 14 residues in the CDR3.

V and J are TRBV18 and TRBJ1-4, with 8 bases matching TRBD1. Germline V gene data show CDR1 as KGHSH and CDR2 as LQKENI. The trim removed 8 bases at V and 2 bases at J, leaving 4 bases unmatched. The CDR3 is 14 amino acids. The CDR3 bases are TGTGCCAGCACCAGACAGGGGACTAATGAAAAACTGTTTTTT. Residues: CASTRQGTNEKLFF.

CDR3 coding DNA: TGTGCCAGCAGCGCACTAGCGGCCTACAATGAGCAGTTCTTC. This translates into CASSALAAYNEQFF. The chain recombines TRBV9 with TRBJ2-1; 8 bases fit TRBD2. Germline assignment: CDR1 SGDLS and CDR2 YYNGEE. This CDR3 comprises 14 residues. V was pared by 3 bases and J by 2 bases, with 1 base of the junction left unmatched.

This clone was seen a few times. This chain joins TRBV5-6 and TRBJ2-7; D may be TRBD1 (6 bases). This CDR3 is built from 12 residues. The germline V gene encodes CDR1 SGHDT and CDR2 YYEEEE. The germline V and J ends were trimmed by 4 bases and 4 bases, with 9 bases remaining between them. Written as DNA, the CDR3 is TGTGCCAGCAGCGGCCAGGGGTACGAGCAGTACTTC. Encoded protein: CASSGQGYEQYF.

The J gene is TRBJ2-5, the V gene TRBV7-2; the match to TRBD2 covers 11 bases. This CDR3 is built from 16 residues. V shed 1 base and J 11 bases; nucleotides not matched to a gene: 12. Germline V gene lookup returns CDR1 SGHTA and CDR2 FQGNSA. Here the CDR3 DNA reads TGTGCCAGCAGCTTAGTTGGGACTAGCGGATCGGCGGAGCAGTACTTC. It encodes CASSLVGTSGSAEQYF.

A word on this clone: It is likely a read error, because the conserved phenylalanine at the end of the CDR3 is missing. The gene calls are TRBV7-2 and TRBJ1-3; no definite D call. V gave up 5 bases and J gave up 4 bases, with 15 bases separating them. CDR1 and CDR2 (germline): SGHTA, FQGNSA. This CDR3 has 15 residues. The CDR3 bases are TGTGCCAGCAGCCCCCATGCACCAACGGGAAACACCATATATCTT. Protein product: CASSPHAPTGNTIYL.

CDR3: CASSFTNSFTGGYGYTF. DNA for the CDR3: TGTGCCAGCAGCTTCACGAACTCCTTCACAGGGGGCTATGGCTACACCTTC. V and J are TRBV7-2 and TRBJ1-2, with 8 bases lining up with TRBD1. CDR1 is SGHTA and CDR2 is FQGNSA in the germline V gene. The CDR3 is 17 amino acids. The junction had 13 bases not matched to a gene; V was cut back by 3 bases and J by 4 bases.

CDR3 coding DNA: TGTGCCAGCAGCCCGGGGGGACTGAACACTGAAGCTTTCTTT. Protein product: CASSPGGLNTEAFF. V is TRBV5-6 and J is TRBJ1-1; TRBD1 might be the D (5 bases). This CDR3 contains 14 residues. CDR1 is SGHDT, CDR2 YYEEEE, per germline. The germline V and J ends were trimmed by 4 bases and 0 bases, with 10 bases remaining between them.

V gene TRBV7-2 combines with J gene TRBJ2-5; 7 bases fit TRBD2. Germline values: CDR1 SGHTA, CDR2 FQGNSA. The ends lost 8 bases at V and 1 base at J; junction bases unmatched: 7. The CDR3 extends over 14 amino acids. The CDR3 DNA is TGTGCCAGCTCCACTCAGCGGGGCCAAGAGACCCAGTACTTC. It yields the protein CASSTQRGQETQYF. The variable domain in full, with the rest retrieved from reference TRBV7-2 and TRBJ2-5, is GAGVSQSPSNKVTEKGKDVELRCDPISGHTALYWYRQSLGQGLEFLIYFQGNSAPDKSGLPSDRFSAERTGGSVSTLTIQRTQQEDSAVYLCASSTQRGQETQYFGPGTRLLVL.

J is TRBJ1-1 and V is TRBV30; D is possibly TRBD1 (5 bases). CDR3 length: 12 amino acids. The germline gives CDR1 GTSNPN, CDR2 SVGIG (reference sequence). With 3 bases removed from V and 4 bases from J, the gap between germline ends came to 9 bases. The DNA of the CDR3 is TGTGCCTGGAGGCAAGACAGCACTGAAGCTTTCTTT. It encodes CAWRQDSTEAFF.